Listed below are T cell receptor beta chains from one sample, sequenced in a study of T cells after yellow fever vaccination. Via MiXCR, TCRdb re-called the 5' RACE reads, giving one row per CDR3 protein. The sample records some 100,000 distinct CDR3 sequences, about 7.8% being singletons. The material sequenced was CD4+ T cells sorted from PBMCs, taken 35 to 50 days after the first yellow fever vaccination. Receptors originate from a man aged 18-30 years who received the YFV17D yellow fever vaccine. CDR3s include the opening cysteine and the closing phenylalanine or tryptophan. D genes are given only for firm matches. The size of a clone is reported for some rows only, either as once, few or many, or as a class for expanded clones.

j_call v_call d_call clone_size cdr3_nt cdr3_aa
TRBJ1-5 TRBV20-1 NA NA TGCAGTGCAAAAGGTTCCCTTTTTAATCAGCCCCAGCATTTT CSAKGSLFNQPQHF
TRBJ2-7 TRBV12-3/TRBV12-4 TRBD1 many TGTGCCAGCAGTTTCGGACAGGACTCCTACGAGCAGTACTTC CASSFGQDSYEQYF
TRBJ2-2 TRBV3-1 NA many TGTGCCAGCAGCCAAGGATTGGGGCAGTCCACCGGGGAGCTGTTTTTT CASSQGLGQSTGELFF
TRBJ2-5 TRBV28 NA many TGTGCCAGCAGTTTATTGTCGGAGGGACAAGAGACCCAGTACTTC CASSLLSEGQETQYF
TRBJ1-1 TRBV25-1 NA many TGTGCCAGCAGGTTCTATGGGGAGAACACTGAAGCTTTCTTT CASRFYGENTEAFF
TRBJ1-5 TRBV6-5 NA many TGTGCCAGCAGTTACTACAGGGATAGGGGTCAGCCCCAGCATTTT CASSYYRDRGQPQHF
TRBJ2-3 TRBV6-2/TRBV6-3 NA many TGTGCCAGCACCCCCAGTTGGGGCAGAAACAAGACAGATACGCAGTATTTT CASTPSWGRNKTDTQYF
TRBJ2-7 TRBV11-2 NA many TGTGCCAGCAGCCCCGGATTGAGGGCCGCATCGTACGAGCAGTACTTC CASSPGLRAASYEQYF
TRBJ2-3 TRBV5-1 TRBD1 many TGCGCCAGCAGCTTGATAACAGGGGGATTTAGCACAGATACGCAGTATTTT CASSLITGGFSTDTQYF
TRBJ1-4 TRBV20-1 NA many TGCAGTGCTAGAGATGTAGGACTAAATGAAAAACTGTTTTTT CSARDVGLNEKLFF
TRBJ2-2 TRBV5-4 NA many TGTGCCAGCAGCCGGAGGGACAGTGTGGCCGGGGAGCTGTTTTTT CASSRRDSVAGELFF
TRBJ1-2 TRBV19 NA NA TGTGCCAGTAGTGACTGGCGCGGCTACACCTTC CASSDWRGYTF
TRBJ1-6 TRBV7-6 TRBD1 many TGTGCCAGCAGCTTAGAGGGACAGGGGAGTTCACCCCTCCACTTT CASSLEGQGSSPLHF
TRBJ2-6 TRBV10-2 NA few TGCGCCAGCCGACTAGGGGACTCTGGGGCCAACGTCCTGACTTTC CASRLGDSGANVLTF
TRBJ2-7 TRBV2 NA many TGTGCCAGCCGGAGAATGGCGCCCTCCTACGAGCAGTACTTC CASRRMAPSYEQYF
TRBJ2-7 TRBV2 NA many TGTGCCAGCAGGGCCGGAAGGGGAAGGGACGAGCAGTACTTC CASRAGRGRDEQYF
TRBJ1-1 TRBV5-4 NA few TGTGCCAGCAGCTTCGGACAGATGAACACTGAAGCTTTCTTT CASSFGQMNTEAFF
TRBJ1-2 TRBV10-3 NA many TGTGCCATCAGTGCTACTAACTATGGCTACACCTTC CAISATNYGYTF
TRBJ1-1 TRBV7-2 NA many TGTGCCTCGGCCAGGGAGAACACTGAAGCTTTCTTT CASARENTEAFF
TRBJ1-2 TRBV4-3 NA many TGCGCCAGCAGCCCCCTGGGGGTGGAAGGCTACACCTTC CASSPLGVEGYTF
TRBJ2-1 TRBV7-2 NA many TGTGCCAGCAGCTCACGTTTTTCGGGATCCTACAATGAGCAGTTCTTC CASSSRFSGSYNEQFF
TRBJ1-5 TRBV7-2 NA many TGTGCCAGCAGCCCATATGACAGCAATCAGCCCCAGCATTTT CASSPYDSNQPQHF
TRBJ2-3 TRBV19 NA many TGTGCCAGTAGCAACAGGAAAGCAGATACGCAGTATTTT CASSNRKADTQYF
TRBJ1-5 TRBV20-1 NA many TGCAGTGCGGCCACCCCTAATCAGCCCCAGCATTTT CSAATPNQPQHF
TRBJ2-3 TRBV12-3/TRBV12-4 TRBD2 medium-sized TGTGCCAGCAGTTTGGGACTAGGGTTCGATACGCAGTATTTT CASSLGLGFDTQYF
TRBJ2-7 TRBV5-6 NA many TGTGCCAGCAGCTCTATAAGCTCCTACGAGCAGTACTTC CASSSISSYEQYF
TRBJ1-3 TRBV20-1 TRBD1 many TGCAGTGCTAGAAGGACAGGGACAGGAAACACCATATATTTT CSARRTGTGNTIYF
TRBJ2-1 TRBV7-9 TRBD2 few TGTGCCAGCAGCCCCCGGGGGGGCCGAGGCAATGAGCAGTTCTTC CASSPRGGRGNEQFF
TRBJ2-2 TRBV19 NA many TGTGCCAGTAGTCGATTGGTGGTCGGGGAGCTGTTTTTT CASSRLVVGELFF
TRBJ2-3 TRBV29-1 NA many TGCAGCGTTGCCTCGGGGGTTAGCACAGATACGCAGTATTTT CSVASGVSTDTQYF
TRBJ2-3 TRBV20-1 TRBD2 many TGCAGTGCTAGGACTAGCATCACAGATACGCAGTATTTT CSARTSITDTQYF
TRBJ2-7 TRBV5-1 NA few TGCGCCAGCAGCTTGGCCGGGATGGGGTCCGAGTACTTC CASSLAGMGSEYF
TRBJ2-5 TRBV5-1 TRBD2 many TGCGCCAGCAGCCGGGAAGCGGGGTACCAAGAGACCCAGTACTTC CASSREAGYQETQYF
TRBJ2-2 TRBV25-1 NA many TGTGCCAGCAGTGAATCTAAGGGAGCCACCGGGGAGCTGTTTTTT CASSESKGATGELFF
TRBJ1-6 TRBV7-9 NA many TGTGCCAGCAGCTTTTCCCAGGATTCACCCCTCCACTTT CASSFSQDSPLHF
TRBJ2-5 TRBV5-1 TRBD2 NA TGCGCCAGCAGCCTCAGGGGACTAGAAGTCTCGGAGACCCAGTACTTC CASSLRGLEVSETQYF
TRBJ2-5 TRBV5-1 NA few TGCGCCAGCAGCTTGGGGGCGGGGGAGACCCAGTACTTC CASSLGAGETQYF